Listed below are T cell receptor beta chains from one sample, sequenced in a study of blood T cell repertoires in COVID-19. Profiled with immunoSEQ multiplex PCR; TCRdb holds only in-frame clones, not every one. The sample contains approximately 82,000 clones, around 88% of which appear only once. The sequencing input was peripheral blood. The origin of the receptors is a woman aged 55 to 70 with acute or convalescent COVID-19. Both conserved end residues are part of each CDR3. The order of the fields is clone size, D gene, J gene, V gene, CDR3 protein, CDR3 DNA. A D gene is named only where the DNA matches it firmly. Not all rows give a size; the values are once, few, many and, for expanded clones, a class.

size: once; D: -; J: TRBJ1-6; V: TRBV5-1; CDR3: CARNRDTGSSYNSPLHF; DNA: TGCGCCAGAAACCGGGACACTGGGAGCTCCTATAATTCACCCCTCCACTTT
size: -; D: TRBD1; J: TRBJ1-4; V: TRBV4-1; CDR3: CASSRGTGNEKLFF; DNA: TGCGCCAGCAGCCGAGGGACAGGGAATGAAAAACTGTTTTTT
size: -; D: -; J: TRBJ1-1; V: TRBV6-6; CDR3: CASIGSGGSTEAFF; DNA: TGTGCCAGCATAGGGTCTGGGGGCAGCACTGAAGCTTTCTTT
size: -; D: -; J: TRBJ1-5; V: TRBV7-6; CDR3: CASSSIAGGNQPQHF; DNA: TGTGCCAGCAGCTCCATTGCAGGGGGCAATCAGCCCCAGCATTTT
size: -; D: -; J: TRBJ2-5; V: TRBV30; CDR3: CAWSVVFGGGETQYF; DNA: TGTGCCTGGAGTGTAGTATTTGGGGGCGGAGAGACCCAGTACTTC
size: -; D: TRBD1; J: TRBJ2-1; V: TRBV7-9; CDR3: CASRQTGTHNEQFF; DNA: TGTGCCAGCAGGCAGACAGGGACCCACAATGAGCAGTTCTTC
size: -; D: -; J: TRBJ1-5; V: TRBV2; CDR3: CASKDMPNQPQHF; DNA: TGTGCCAGCAAAGACATGCCGAATCAGCCCCAGCATTTT
size: -; D: TRBD1; J: TRBJ2-7; V: TRBV12-5; CDR3: CASGLPNRGHNEQYF; DNA: TGTGCTAGTGGTTTGCCTAACAGGGGGCACAACGAGCAGTACTTC
size: -; D: -; J: TRBJ2-3; V: TRBV5-1; CDR3: CASSSNIENTQYF; DNA: TGCGCCAGCAGCTCCAATATTGAGAATACGCAGTATTTT
size: few; D: -; J: TRBJ1-2; V: TRBV5-6; CDR3: CASQLRGLGGYTF; DNA: TGTGCCAGCCAATTAAGGGGTCTGGGGGGCTACACCTTC
size: -; D: TRBD1; J: TRBJ2-1; V: TRBV7-3; CDR3: CASSLSSDRANEQFF; DNA: TGTGCCAGCAGCTTATCGTCGGACAGGGCCAATGAGCAGTTCTTC
size: few; D: -; J: TRBJ2-7; V: TRBV11-1; CDR3: CASSFRAGEQYF; DNA: TGTGCCAGCAGCTTCCGGGCAGGGGAGCAGTACTTC
size: -; D: -; J: TRBJ1-5; V: TRBV27; CDR3: CASSLSSRRGQPQHF; DNA: TGTGCCAGCAGTCTTTCCTCCAGGAGGGGTCAGCCCCAGCATTTT
size: -; D: -; J: TRBJ1-5; V: TRBV19; CDR3: CASKSAAFSNQPQHF; DNA: TGTGCCAGTAAATCAGCGGCGTTTAGCAATCAGCCCCAGCATTTT
size: -; D: -; J: TRBJ2-1; V: TRBV11-2; CDR3: CASSLEGHEQFF; DNA: TGTGCCAGCAGCTTAGAGGGCCATGAGCAGTTCTTC
size: -; D: -; J: TRBJ1-3; V: TRBV19; CDR3: CASSIRGGPGNTIYF; DNA: TGTGCCAGTAGTATCAGGGGTGGACCTGGAAACACCATATATTTT
size: few; D: -; J: TRBJ2-1; V: TRBV10-3; CDR3: CAISEFTSYNEQFF; DNA: TGTGCCATCAGTGAGTTTACTTCTTACAATGAGCAGTTCTTC
size: once; D: -; J: TRBJ2-7; V: TRBV3-1/TRBV3-2; CDR3: CASSQERIARGYEQYF; DNA: TGTGCCAGCAGCCAAGAAAGAATTGCCAGGGGCTACGAGCAGTACTTC
size: -; D: -; J: TRBJ2-2; V: TRBV18; CDR3: CASSPLPGKGGELFF; DNA: TGTGCCAGCTCACCATTACCAGGGAAGGGCGGGGAGCTGTTTTTT
size: -; D: -; J: TRBJ2-3; V: TRBV10-2; CDR3: CASSESLARSGSTDTQYF; DNA: TGCGCCAGCAGTGAGTCATTAGCCAGGTCGGGGAGTACAGATACGCAGTATTTT